The clone carrying this T cell receptor (beta chain) was observed a few times. The antigen is unknown. This specimen comes from a study of T cell responses to AZD1222 COVID-19 vaccine. As for the study in general: Second-dose recipients at about 4 or about 12 weeks were treated as one pooled group. General study results and limits: Only a handful of people who got AZD1222 tested seropositive at baseline. White British ancestry dominated among donors, who included more females, and clonal diversity was possibly underestimated.

This CDR3 is 11 amino acids long. V shed 7 bases and J shed 2 bases, with 6 bases lying between them. Germline CDR1 and CDR2: SNHLY and FYNNEI. Libraries were prepared by immunoSEQ multiplex PCR; TCRdb keeps only in-frame clonotypes and omits some of them. The sample consists of roughly 180,000 clones, over 80% of them appearing once. This TCR was recovered from an adult in good health. The genes are TRBV2 and TRBJ2-7; D is uncertain. The sequences come from peripheral blood, collected on day 0 of AZD1222 vaccination. CDR3 nucleotides: TGTGCCAGCACCAACGCCTACGAGCAGTACTTC. Translating gives CASTNAYEQYF.